What follows describes a single T cell receptor beta chain. The data derive from a study of shared clonotypes between healthy human individuals. This table comes from immunoSEQ multiplex PCR, and its TCRdb copy is limited to in-frame clones, with some not included. The profile shows over 400,000 clones, 90% to 96% of them singletons. Input material: naive CD4+ T cells sorted from blood. Subset specified: CD45RA+ positively selected. The TCR comes from a young woman in good health.

The chain's CDR3 is CASSDQQLAGGEETQYF. The CDR3 nucleotides read TGTGCCAGCAGCGATCAACAGCTAGCGGGAGGGGAAGAGACCCAGTACTTC. The rearrangement links TRBV5-6 to TRBJ2-5; 12 bases are a match to TRBD2. The V gene end was trimmed by 4 bases and the J gene end by 3 bases; junction bases not matched to a gene: 10. Germline CDR1 and CDR2: SGHDT and YYEEEE. The CDR3 is made up of 17 amino acids.